This T cell receptor beta chain is from a study of vaccination effects on CD4 cells after COVID-19. Notes on the study in general: In the late period after vaccination, infection- and vaccine-induced clones contracted markedly. Common cold coronavirus cross-reactivity was shown by only 1 of 255 vaccine-induced clones in healthy vaccinees.

Antigen-specific CD4+ T cells expanded by the ViraFEST assay with viral peptide pools were then sequenced. Following culture for about 11 days, CD4+ T cells were isolated. All study participants received two doses of BNT162b2 or mRNA-1273 vaccine. After under 2.5 million PBMC were placed in each well, they were cultured with approximately 10 IU/ml IL-2 and roughly 10 ug/ml peptides. On both days 3 and 7, half of the culture medium was replaced with IL-2 medium. A remark on this clone: Antigen unknown.

TCRdb's copy holds only in-frame clones and misses some; the assay was immunoSEQ multiplex PCR. In the table there are some 30,000 clones, approximately 64% of which are singletons. The CDR3 is 14 amino acids. CDR1 and CDR2 (germline): LNHDA, SQIVND (reference sequence). V was pared by 1 base and J by 3 bases, with 7 bases between. The J gene is TRBJ1-5, the V gene TRBV19; a weak D match, TRBD1 (5 bases). This receptor was taken from a human donor who received a COVID-19 vaccine. This specimen was CD4+ T cells from PBMCs cultured with SARS-CoV-2 spike peptides, taken after COVID-19 vaccination. CDR3 amino acids: CASSIGQTNQPQHF. The DNA of the CDR3 is TGTGCCAGTAGTATAGGACAGACCAATCAGCCCCAGCATTTT.